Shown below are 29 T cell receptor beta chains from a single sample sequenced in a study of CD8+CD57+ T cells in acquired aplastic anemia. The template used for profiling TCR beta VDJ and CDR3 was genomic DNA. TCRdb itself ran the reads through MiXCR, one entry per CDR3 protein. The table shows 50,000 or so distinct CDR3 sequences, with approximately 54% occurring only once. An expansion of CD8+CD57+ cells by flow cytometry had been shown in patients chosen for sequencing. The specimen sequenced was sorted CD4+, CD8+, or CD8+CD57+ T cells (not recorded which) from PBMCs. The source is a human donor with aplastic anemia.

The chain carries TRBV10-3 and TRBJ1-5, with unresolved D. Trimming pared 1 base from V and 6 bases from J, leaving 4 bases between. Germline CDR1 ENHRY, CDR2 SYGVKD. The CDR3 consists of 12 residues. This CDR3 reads CAISELGQPQHF. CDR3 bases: TGTGCCATCAGTGAGTTGGGTCAGCCCCAGCATTTT.

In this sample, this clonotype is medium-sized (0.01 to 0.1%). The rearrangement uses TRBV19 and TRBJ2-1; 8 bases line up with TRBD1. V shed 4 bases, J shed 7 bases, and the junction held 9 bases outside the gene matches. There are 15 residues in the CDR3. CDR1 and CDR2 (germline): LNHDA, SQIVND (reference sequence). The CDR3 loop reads CASSTLTGEMNEQFF. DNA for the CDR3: TGTGCCAGTAGTACCCTGACAGGGGAAATGAATGAGCAGTTCTTC.

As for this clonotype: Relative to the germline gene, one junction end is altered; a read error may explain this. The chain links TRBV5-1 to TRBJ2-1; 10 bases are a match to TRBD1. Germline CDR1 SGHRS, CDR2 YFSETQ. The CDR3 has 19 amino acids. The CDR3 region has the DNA TGCGCCAGCAGCTTTCCCAAACCGACAGGGGGCCCCCTTTACAATGAGGAGTTCTTC. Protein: CASSFPKPTGGPLYNEEFF.

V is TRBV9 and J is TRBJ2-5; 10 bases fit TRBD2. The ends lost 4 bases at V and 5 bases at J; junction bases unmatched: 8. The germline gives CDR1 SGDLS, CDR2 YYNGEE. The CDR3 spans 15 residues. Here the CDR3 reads CASSSGLARVETQYF. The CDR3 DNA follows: TGTGCCAGCAGCTCGGGACTAGCGAGAGTGGAGACCCAGTACTTC.

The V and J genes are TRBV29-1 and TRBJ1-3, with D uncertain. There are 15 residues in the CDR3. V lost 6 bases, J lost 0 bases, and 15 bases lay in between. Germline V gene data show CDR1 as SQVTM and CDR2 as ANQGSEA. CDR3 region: CSVMRGISSGNTIYF. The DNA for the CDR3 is TGCAGCGTAATGCGAGGGATAAGCTCTGGAAACACCATATATTTT.

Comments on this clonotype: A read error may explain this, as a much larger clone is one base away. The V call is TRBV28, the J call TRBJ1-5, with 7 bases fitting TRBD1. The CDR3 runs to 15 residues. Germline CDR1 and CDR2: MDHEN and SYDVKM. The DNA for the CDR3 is TGTGCCAGCAGTCCACCGGGACAGACGAATCAGCCCAAGCATTTT. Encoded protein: CASSPPGQTNQPKHF. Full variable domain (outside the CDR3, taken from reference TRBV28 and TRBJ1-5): DVKVTQSSRYLVKRTGEKVFLECVQDMDHENMFWYRQDPGLGLRLIYFSYDVKMKEKGDIPEGYSVSREKKERFSLILESASTNQTSMYLCASSPPGQTNQPKHFGDGTRLSIL.

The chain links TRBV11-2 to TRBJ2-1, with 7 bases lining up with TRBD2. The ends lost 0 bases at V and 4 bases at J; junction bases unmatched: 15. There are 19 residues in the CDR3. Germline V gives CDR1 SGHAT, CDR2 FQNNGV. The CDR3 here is CASSLDGWGGGPGYNEQFF. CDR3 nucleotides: TGTGCCAGCAGCTTAGATGGGTGGGGCGGGGGACCGGGTTACAATGAGCAGTTCTTC.

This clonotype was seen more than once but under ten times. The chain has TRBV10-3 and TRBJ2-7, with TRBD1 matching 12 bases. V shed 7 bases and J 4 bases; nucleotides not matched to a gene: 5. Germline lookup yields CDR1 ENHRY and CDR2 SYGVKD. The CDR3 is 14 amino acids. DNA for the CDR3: TGTGCCATCAAGGGACAGGGGGCCCGTTACGAGCAGTACTTC. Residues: CAIKGQGARYEQYF.

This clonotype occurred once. CDR3 loop: CASRLDWGDTQYF. CDR3 DNA: TGTGCCAGCAGATTAGACTGGGGAGATACGCAGTATTTT. V usage is TRBV10-3 and J usage is TRBJ2-3; D is uncertain. Germline assignment: CDR1 ENHRY and CDR2 SYGVKD. This CDR3 contains 13 residues. V dropped 10 bases and J dropped 5 bases, with 16 bases sitting between them.

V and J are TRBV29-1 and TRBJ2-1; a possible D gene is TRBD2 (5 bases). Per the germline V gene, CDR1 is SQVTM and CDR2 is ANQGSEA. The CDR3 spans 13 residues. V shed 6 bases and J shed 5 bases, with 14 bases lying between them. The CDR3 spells CSVLANTDNEQFF. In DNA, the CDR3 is TGCAGCGTCCTAGCAAACACGGACAATGAGCAGTTCTTC.

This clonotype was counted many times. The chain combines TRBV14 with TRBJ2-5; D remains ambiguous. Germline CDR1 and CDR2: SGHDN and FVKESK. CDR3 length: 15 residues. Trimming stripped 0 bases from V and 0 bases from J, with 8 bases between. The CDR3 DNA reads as TGTGCCAGCAGCCAAGATTGGGGATACCAAGAGACCCAGTACTTC. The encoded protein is CASSQDWGYQETQYF.

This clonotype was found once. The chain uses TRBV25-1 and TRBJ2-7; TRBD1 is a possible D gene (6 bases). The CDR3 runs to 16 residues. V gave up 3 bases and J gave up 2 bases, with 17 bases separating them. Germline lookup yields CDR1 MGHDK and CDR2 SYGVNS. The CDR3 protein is CASSDSNRVDPYEQYF. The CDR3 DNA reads TGTGCCAGCAGTGATTCCAACAGGGTCGACCCCTACGAGCAGTACTTC.

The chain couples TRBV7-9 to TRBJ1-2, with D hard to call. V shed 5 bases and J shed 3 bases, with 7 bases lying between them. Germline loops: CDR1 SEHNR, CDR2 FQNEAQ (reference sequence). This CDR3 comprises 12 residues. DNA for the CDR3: TGTGCCAGCAGCCCAGACGACTATGGCTACACCTTC. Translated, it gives CASSPDDYGYTF.

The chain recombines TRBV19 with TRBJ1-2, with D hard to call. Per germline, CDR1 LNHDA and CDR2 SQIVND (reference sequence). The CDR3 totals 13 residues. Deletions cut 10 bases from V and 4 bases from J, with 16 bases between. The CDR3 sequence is CATYLDSIYGYTF. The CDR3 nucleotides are TGTGCCACCTACTTAGACTCAATCTATGGCTACACCTTC.

CDR3 loop: CASTSGTRGYGYTF. Here the CDR3 DNA reads TGTGCCAGCACCTCAGGGACCCGGGGGTATGGCTACACCTTC. The chain recombines TRBV25-1 with TRBJ1-2; perhaps TRBD1 as D (5 bases). The CDR3 consists of 14 residues. V was clipped by 7 bases and J by 5 bases, with 17 bases between them. CDR1 and CDR2 (germline): MGHDK, SYGVNS.

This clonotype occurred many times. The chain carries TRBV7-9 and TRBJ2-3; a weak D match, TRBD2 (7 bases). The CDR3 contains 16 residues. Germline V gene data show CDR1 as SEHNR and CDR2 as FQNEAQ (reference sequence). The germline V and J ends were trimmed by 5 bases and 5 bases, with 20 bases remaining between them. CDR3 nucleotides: TGTGCCAGCAGCCGAACCCCCGGGGGGCGTGGAGATACGCAGTATTTT. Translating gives CASSRTPGGRGDTQYF.

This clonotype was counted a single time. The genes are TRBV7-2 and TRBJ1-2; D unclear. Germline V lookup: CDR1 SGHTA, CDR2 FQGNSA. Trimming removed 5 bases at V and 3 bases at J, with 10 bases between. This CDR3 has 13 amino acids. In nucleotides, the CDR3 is TGTGCCAGCAGCCTATCAACCGACTATGGCTACACCTTC. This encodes CASSLSTDYGYTF.

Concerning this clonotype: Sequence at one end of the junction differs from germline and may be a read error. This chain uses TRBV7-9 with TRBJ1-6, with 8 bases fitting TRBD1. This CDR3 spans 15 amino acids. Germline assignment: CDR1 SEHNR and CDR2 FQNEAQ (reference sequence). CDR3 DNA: TGTGCCAGCAGCTTAGGGCCAGGGGGCGATTCACCCCCCCACTTT. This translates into CASSLGPGGDSPPHF.

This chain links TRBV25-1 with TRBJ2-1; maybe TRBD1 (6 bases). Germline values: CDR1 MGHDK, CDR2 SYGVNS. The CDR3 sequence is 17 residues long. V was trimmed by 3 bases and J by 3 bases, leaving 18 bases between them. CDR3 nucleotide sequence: TGTGCCAGCAGTGACATCAAGAGGGGGACACTCTACAATGAGCAGTTCTTC. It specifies CASSDIKRGTLYNEQFF.

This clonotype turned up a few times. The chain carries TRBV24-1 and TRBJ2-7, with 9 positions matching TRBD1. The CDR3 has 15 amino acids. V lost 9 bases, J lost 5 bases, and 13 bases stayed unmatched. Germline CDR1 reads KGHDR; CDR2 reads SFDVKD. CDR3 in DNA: TGTGCCACCGGATTCGGACAGGGGTACAAGGACGAGCAGTACGTC. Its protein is CATGFGQGYKDEQYV.

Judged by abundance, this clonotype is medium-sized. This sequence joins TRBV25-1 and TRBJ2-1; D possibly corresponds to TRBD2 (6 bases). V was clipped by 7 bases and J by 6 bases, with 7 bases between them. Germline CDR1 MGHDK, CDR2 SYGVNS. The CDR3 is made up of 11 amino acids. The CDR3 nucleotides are TGTGCCAGCATACTAGCCAATGAGCAGTTCTTC. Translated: CASILANEQFF.

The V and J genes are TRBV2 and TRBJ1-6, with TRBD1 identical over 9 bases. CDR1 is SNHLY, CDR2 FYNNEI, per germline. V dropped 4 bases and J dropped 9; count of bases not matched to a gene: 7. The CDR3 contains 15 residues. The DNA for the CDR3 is TGTGCCAGCAGTGCCTGGGACAGGGAGGGTTCACCCCTCCACTTT. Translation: CASSAWDREGSPLHF.

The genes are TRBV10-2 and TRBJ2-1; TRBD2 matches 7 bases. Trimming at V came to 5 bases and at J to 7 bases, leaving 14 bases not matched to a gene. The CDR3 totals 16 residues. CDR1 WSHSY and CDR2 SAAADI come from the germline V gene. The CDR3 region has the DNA TGCGCCAGCAGTTCGAGTGGGGGGGTTGGGGGTAATGAGCAGTTCTTC. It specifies CASSSSGGVGGNEQFF.

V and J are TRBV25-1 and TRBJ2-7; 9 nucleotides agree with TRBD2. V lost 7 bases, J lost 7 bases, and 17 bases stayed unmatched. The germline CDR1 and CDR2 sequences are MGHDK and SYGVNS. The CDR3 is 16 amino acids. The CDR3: CASTSSAGGPRGEQYF. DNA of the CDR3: TGTGCCAGCACCTCTAGCGCGGGAGGGCCGAGGGGGGAGCAGTACTTC.

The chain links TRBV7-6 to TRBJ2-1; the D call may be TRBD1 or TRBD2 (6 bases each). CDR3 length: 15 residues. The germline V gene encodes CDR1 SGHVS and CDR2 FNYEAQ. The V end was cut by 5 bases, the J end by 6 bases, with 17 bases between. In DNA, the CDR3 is TGTGCCAGCAGCCCGCGTTGGGGGGCCGGCAATGAGCAGTTCTTC. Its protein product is CASSPRWGAGNEQFF.

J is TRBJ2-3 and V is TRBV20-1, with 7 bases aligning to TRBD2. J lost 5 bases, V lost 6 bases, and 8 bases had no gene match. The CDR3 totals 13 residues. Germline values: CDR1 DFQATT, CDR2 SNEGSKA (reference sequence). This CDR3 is CSAYRGVGDTQYF. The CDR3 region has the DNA TGCAGTGCCTACCGGGGGGTAGGAGATACGCAGTATTTT.

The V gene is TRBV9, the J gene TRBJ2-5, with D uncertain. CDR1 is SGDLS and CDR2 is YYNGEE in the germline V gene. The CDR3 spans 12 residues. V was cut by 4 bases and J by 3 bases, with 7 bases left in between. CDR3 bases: TGTGCCAGCAGCCTCTCCGAAGAGACCCAGTACTTC. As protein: CASSLSEETQYF. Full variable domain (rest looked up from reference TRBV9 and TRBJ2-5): DSGVTQTPKHLITATGQRVTLRCSPRSGDLSVYWYQQSLDQGLQFLIQYYNGEERAKGNILERFSAQQFPDLHSELNLSSLELGDSALYFCASSLSEETQYFGPGTRLLVL.

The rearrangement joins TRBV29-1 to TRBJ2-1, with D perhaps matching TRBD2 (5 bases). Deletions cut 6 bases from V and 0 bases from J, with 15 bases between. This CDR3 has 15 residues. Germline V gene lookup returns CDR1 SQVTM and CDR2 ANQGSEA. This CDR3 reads CSVPRLTISYNEQFF. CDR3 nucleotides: TGCAGCGTACCCCGACTAACAATCTCCTACAATGAGCAGTTCTTC.

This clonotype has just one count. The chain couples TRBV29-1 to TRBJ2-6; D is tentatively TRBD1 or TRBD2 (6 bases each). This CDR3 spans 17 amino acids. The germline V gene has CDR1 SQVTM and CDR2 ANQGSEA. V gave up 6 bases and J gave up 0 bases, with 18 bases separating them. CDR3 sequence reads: CSVGEGGLLSGANVLTF. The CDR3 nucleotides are TGCAGCGTCGGCGAGGGGGGCCTACTCTCTGGGGCCAACGTCCTGACTTTC. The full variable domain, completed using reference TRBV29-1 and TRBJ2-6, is SAVISQKPSRDICQRGTSLTIQCQVDSQVTMMFWYRQQPGQSLTLIATANQGSEATYESGFVIDKFPISRPNLTFSTLTVSNMSPEDSSIYLCSVGEGGLLSGANVLTFGAGSRLTVL.